The entry that follows covers one T cell receptor (beta chain) sequence. Its antigen has not been determined. It has no much larger one-base neighbor in the sample; base qualities were not kept. The donors were roughly 38 Caucasian individuals from Russia, aged roughly 6 to 100 years, who were systemically healthy. Ten milliliters of peripheral blood were drawn from each donor into EDTA-treated Vacutainer tubes. Ficoll-Paque density-gradient centrifugation was used to isolate PBMCs, with at least 7 million per sample. Total RNA was extracted from PBMCs with Trizol reagent, with at least 5.5 micrograms obtained per sample. The percentages of naive CD45RAhigh/CD27high T cells were determined by flow cytometry on a PBMC aliquot from every donor. Counted from cysteine to phenylalanine, this CDR3 has 11 amino acids. Only the CDR3 part of the read is kept: 33 bases, read in frame from the first base. The V end loses 6 bases and the J end loses 13 bases, and a stretch of 13 bases separates them. The germline V gene sets CDR1 to MNHEY and CDR2 to SVGEGT.

Libraries were built with 5' RACE. TCRdb shows the sequencer as Illumina HiSeq 2500. A second about 7 to 11 cycle PCR used a sample-barcoded 5' primer and a J-beta primer mix. Each TCR beta cDNA molecule received a unique molecular identifier from a template-switch 5' adaptor carrying 12 random nucleotides. Each sample yielded at least 2.5 million CDR3-containing paired-end reads. All of the RNA was converted into first-strand cDNA using the Mint cDNA synthesis kit, with a TRBC-specific oligonucleotide serving as the primer. Following uracil-DNA glycosylase treatment, a first 18-cycle PCR with universal primers M1SS and BC2_uni_R was performed on all cDNA. The authors' pipeline ran thus. For normalization, 1 million high-quality reads, each with a distinct molecular identifier, were randomly selected from each sample. Instead of being binned into consensus sequences, reads that shared molecular identifiers were thrown out. MiTCR, set to a Q25 quality threshold and the strictest error-elimination algorithm, was used for CDR3 identification, clonotype clustering and error correction. Lower-bound total TCR beta diversity was estimated with a nonparametric unseen species model using Euler transformation. The public reads were reprocessed in TCRdb via fastp at Q25 and MiXCR, keeping in-frame beta chains. Each entry merges the rows of one CDR3 protein and shows their most common DNA and genes. TCRdb, rather than the study authors, made the V and J calls. The sample yields hundreds of thousands of distinct CDR3 sequences; just over 55% were counted once. The ten largest clones capture around a quarter of the sample.

These data originate in a study of blood T cells in healthy people across ages (dated by TCRdb to 2013 to 2016). Context from the whole study: Template switching captured roughly one uniquely barcoded TCR beta cDNA molecule per two T cells in model experiments. Age-related changes in TCR beta repertoire diversity were measured in the study by deep sequencing normalized with unique cDNA molecular identifiers. The donors were split into four age groups: young (average roughly 15 years), middle-aged (about 40), aged (around 67) and long-lived (approximately 89). Donors of different ages were randomly distributed across sequencing lanes to avoid experimental bias. For two donors (one aged 18 to 30 and one aged 80 or older), the study analyzed two additional independent replicas of 1 million unique cDNA reads from the same blood draw. General study outcomes and caveats: Compared with the aged group, more naive CD4+ T cells, fewer expanded clones and increased TCR diversity were shown by the long-lived group, suggesting age selection. The CMV infection status of donors was not known, potentially confounding age-related changes in expanded clonotypes. Observed TCR beta diversity per million T cells fell roughly linearly with age, and a significant reduction was already apparent by age about 36. Estimates of total diversity from one million sequenced T cells were regarded as lower bounds and underestimates. Since profiling was done on bulk unsorted PBMCs, naive and antigen-experienced compartments could not be conclusively compared. There was a strong correlation between observed TCR beta diversity and the percentage of naive T cells measured by flow cytometry.

This receptor was identified in a man aged 35 to 55 in good health. The chain couples TRBV6-2 or TRBV6-3 to TRBJ2-4, and the D gene may be TRBD2, 6 bases matching. The specimen was blood. The nucleotides are TGTGCCAGCAGGGAGACTAGGGAGCAGTACTTC. Its protein reads: CASRETREQYF.